The 6 T cell receptor beta chains reported below all come from one sample, sequenced in a study of T cell responses to AZD1222 COVID-19 vaccine. The protocol was immunoSEQ multiplex PCR, while the TCRdb copy is restricted to in-frame clones and leaves out a portion. The sample has about 140,000 clones, under 95% seen once. Sequencing used peripheral blood, obtained on day 0 of AZD1222 vaccination. The receptors here all came from an adult in good health.

The CDR3 DNA follows: TGTGCCAGCAGCCAGCGGGGAGCGAACACTGAAGCTTTCTTT. Residues: CASSQRGANTEAFF. The chain has TRBV16 and TRBJ1-1; D uncertain. Trimming took 3 bases from V and 1 from J, leaving 9 bases between them. The CDR3 runs 14 residues. CDR1 and CDR2 (germline): KGHSY, FQNENV.

The chain uses TRBV5-8 and TRBJ1-6; a possible D gene is TRBD1 (6 bases). V was trimmed by 0 bases and J by 10 bases, leaving 14 bases between them. Germline CDR1 and CDR2: SGHTS and YDEGEE. The CDR3 consists of 15 residues. The CDR3 DNA reads TGTGCCAGCAGCTTGGAGGTCGCAGGGGAATCACCCCTCCACTTT. This encodes CASSLEVAGESPLHF.

This chain connects TRBV6-5 to TRBJ1-2, with D perhaps matching TRBD1 (5 bases). V was clipped by 0 bases and J by 6 bases, with 17 bases between them. CDR3 size: 16 residues. Looked up from germline, CDR1 is MNHEY and CDR2 is SVGAGI. CDR3 protein: CASSYSYDLGGDGYTF. The CDR3 DNA reads TGTGCCAGCAGTTACTCGTATGATCTGGGAGGGGATGGCTACACCTTC.

The V gene is TRBV7-8, the J gene TRBJ1-2; D is possibly TRBD1 (5 bases). Deletions cut 2 bases from V and 6 bases from J, with 10 bases between. The length of the CDR3 is 13 residues. Germline loops: CDR1 SGHVS, CDR2 FQNEAQ. The CDR3 loop reads CASSLQGMNGYTF. CDR3 nucleotide sequence: TGTGCCAGCAGCTTACAGGGTATGAATGGCTACACCTTC.

The chain employs TRBV24-1 and TRBJ2-1; D may match TRBD1 or TRBD2 (5 bases each). There are 15 residues in the CDR3. V was clipped by 2 bases and J by 6 bases, with 13 bases between them. Germline values: CDR1 KGHDR, CDR2 SFDVKD. The CDR3 nucleotides are TGTGCCACCAGTGATTCGGGACGTACGTCCAATGAGCAGTTCTTC. Translating it yields CATSDSGRTSNEQFF.

This chain connects TRBV21-1 to TRBJ2-3. TRBV21-1 is a pseudogene. CDR3 length: 15 residues. This CDR3 is CASSNTRRPTDTQYF. CDR3 coding DNA: TGTGCCAGCAGCAACACCCGAAGGCCCACAGATACGCAGTATTTT.